The 22 T cell receptor beta chains reported below all come from one sample, sequenced in a study of beta chain features in type 1 diabetes (dated by TCRdb to 2017 to 2018). The library was obtained by the immunoSEQ multiplex PCR assay. The High Capacity cDNA Reverse Transcription Kit was used to reverse transcribe all of the isolated RNA, meaning that expressed TCRB transcripts were what got sequenced. Drawn from immuneACCESS, this table holds only the in-frame rearrangements with V and J called that TCRdb kept. Clones are partly lost; checked studies trace under half to an unresolved V gene and leave the rest unexplained. For this sample there are under 950,000 clones; 15% to 20% appear just once. 0.02% to 0.025% of the sample comes from the top ten. Sequenced sample: naive CD4+ T cells from blood. What this sample's cell subset or site label stands for: true naive CD4+ T cells. All receptors derive from a young woman in good health.

The gene calls are TRBV4-3 and TRBJ2-2; perhaps TRBD2 as D (6 bases). CDR1 and CDR2 from the germline V gene are LGHNA and YSLEER. There are 18 residues in the CDR3. Trimming stripped 2 bases from V and 7 bases from J, with 23 bases between. CDR3 loop: CASSQIIGGASIIGELFF. DNA of the CDR3: TGCGCCAGCAGCCAAATAATCGGAGGGGCTAGCATTATCGGGGAGCTGTTTTTT.

The chain employs TRBV5-4 and TRBJ2-7, with 12 bases identical to TRBD2. The CDR3 totals 16 residues. The V gene end was trimmed by 4 bases and the J gene end by 5 bases; junction bases not matched to a gene: 10. The germline V gene encodes CDR1 SGHNT and CDR2 YYREEE (reference sequence). CDR3: CASSHTSGRPGDEQYF. The DNA for the CDR3 is TGTGCCAGCAGCCATACTAGCGGGAGGCCGGGAGACGAGCAGTACTTC.

This clone was counted between two and nine times. The gene calls are TRBV21-1 and TRBJ2-5; the DNA was not compared with TRBD2, the D call given in the table. TRBV21-1 is a documented pseudogene. The CDR3 covers 15 residues. The CDR3 coding sequence is TGTGCCAGCAGCAAATGGCTAGCGGGAGGAGAGACCCAGTACTTC. Translated, it gives CASSKWLAGGETQYF.

This clone was observed a handful of times. The chain employs TRBV6-5 and TRBJ1-1; a possible D gene is TRBD1 (5 bases). The germline V gene encodes CDR1 MNHEY and CDR2 SVGAGI. This CDR3 spans 13 amino acids. V was trimmed by 4 bases and J by 7 bases, leaving 13 bases between them. CDR3 DNA: TGTGCCAGCAGTTCGAACCGGGACCGTGAAGCTTTCTTT. This encodes CASSSNRDREAFF.

V gene TRBV6-5 combines with J gene TRBJ1-2; the D gene is possibly TRBD1 (6 bases). The CDR3 totals 13 residues. Looked up from germline, CDR1 is MNHEY and CDR2 is SVGAGI. The V and J ends lost 8 bases and 4 bases respectively, with 14 bases between them. CDR3 in amino acids: CASGRGQFYGYTF. As DNA, the CDR3 is TGTGCCAGCGGCCGGGGGCAGTTCTATGGCTACACCTTC.

The V gene is TRBV9, the J gene TRBJ2-3, with unresolved D. The CDR3 covers 12 residues. Trimming cost V 3 bases and J 5 bases, with 7 bases left between them. The germline V gene encodes CDR1 SGDLS and CDR2 YYNGEE. The CDR3 DNA follows: TGTGCCAGCAGCGAAAGCGTAGATACGCAGTATTTT. Its translation: CASSESVDTQYF. The entire variable domain, with the rest obtained from reference TRBV9 and TRBJ2-3, is as follows: DSGVTQTPKHLITATGQRVTLRCSPRSGDLSVYWYQQSLDQGLQFLIQYYNGEERAKGNILERFSAQQFPDLHSELNLSSLELGDSALYFCASSESVDTQYFGPGTRLTVL.

The chain is built from TRBV6-6 and TRBJ2-4, with 10 bases fitting TRBD1. The V gene's germline CDR1 is MNHNY and CDR2 SVGAGI (reference sequence). With V trimmed by 8 bases and J by 0 bases, 4 bases remained unmatched. The CDR3 spans 15 residues. Here the CDR3 DNA reads TGTGCCAGCCTATGGACAGGGGGAGCCAAAAACATTCAGTACTTC. The encoded protein is CASLWTGGAKNIQYF.

A note on this clone: A much bigger clone sits one base away, suggesting this may be a read error. The chain couples TRBV7-8 to TRBJ2-1, with D unclear. This CDR3 spans 11 amino acids. Germline V gives CDR1 SGHVS, CDR2 FQNEAQ. V was trimmed by 1 base and J by 7 bases, leaving 2 bases between them. The CDR3 loop reads CASSLENEQFF. CDR3 coding DNA: TGTGCCAGCAGCTTAGAGAATGAGCAGTTCTTC.

The rearrangement links TRBV7-3 to TRBJ2-5, with a weak D call TRBD2 (5 bases). V lost 2 bases, J lost 1 base, and 17 bases lay in between. Germline values: CDR1 SGHTA, CDR2 FQGTGA. CDR3 length: 17 residues. CDR3 loop: CASSLGGSTRLQETQYF. Written as DNA, the CDR3 is TGTGCCAGCAGCTTAGGAGGTAGCACAAGGCTCCAAGAGACCCAGTACTTC. Complete variable domain (other parts from reference TRBV7-3 and TRBJ2-5): GAGVSQTPSNKVTEKGKYVELRCDPISGHTALYWYRQSLGQGPEFLIYFQGTGAADDSGLPNDRFFAVRPEGSVSTLKIQRTERGDSAVYLCASSLGGSTRLQETQYFGPGTRLLVL.

V usage is TRBV10-3 and J usage is TRBJ2-7; 8 bases fit TRBD2. The V gene's germline CDR1 is ENHRY and CDR2 SYGVKD. The CDR3 is 15 residues long. V lost 9 bases and J lost 0; bases outside the gene matches: 10. The CDR3 loop is CAISNQAGGSYEQYF. DNA for the CDR3: TGTGCCATATCAAACCAGGCGGGGGGCTCCTACGAGCAGTACTTC.

The sample holds a few counts of this clone. This rearrangement joins TRBV28 to TRBJ2-5, with D maybe TRBD2 (6 bases). Germline V gene lookup returns CDR1 MDHEN and CDR2 SYDVKM. The CDR3 length is 16 residues. V dropped 8 bases and J dropped 1 base, with 20 bases sitting between them. In nucleotides, the CDR3 is TGTGCCAGCGGAACCGGGACTCAATCAACCCAAGAGACCCAGTACTTC. Its protein product is CASGTGTQSTQETQYF.

The CDR3 region is CASSQLGTGRTDTQYF. CDR3 DNA sequence: TGTGCCAGCAGTCAGCTCGGGACAGGACGCACAGATACGCAGTATTTT. This chain links TRBV28 with TRBJ2-3, with 8 bases identical to TRBD1. V lost 5 bases, J lost 1 base, and 8 bases stayed unmatched. This CDR3 has 16 amino acids. Germline values: CDR1 MDHEN, CDR2 SYDVKM.

This clone showed up just a few times. The DNA for the CDR3 is TGTGCCAGCAGCTTGGTAGGGCTAGAAGCCGGGGAGCTGTTTTTT. Amino acids: CASSLVGLEAGELFF. This rearrangement joins TRBV5-4 to TRBJ2-2; D gene unclear. Germline V gene lookup returns CDR1 SGHNT and CDR2 YYREEE (reference sequence). With 0 bases removed from V and 6 bases from J, the gap between germline ends came to 12 bases. The length of the CDR3 is 15 residues.

The J gene is TRBJ2-7, the V gene TRBV18; TRBD2 matches at 8 bases. CDR3 length: 15 amino acids. Germline-derived CDR1 and CDR2 are KGHSH and LQKENI. The junction had 4 bases not matched to a gene; V was cut back by 0 bases and J by 3 bases. The CDR3 region has the DNA TGTGCCAGCTCACCACCCGGGACTAGTATCTACGAGCAGTACTTC. It is translated as CASSPPGTSIYEQYF.

This chain connects TRBV2 to TRBJ1-1, with 8 bases identical to TRBD1. V lost 4 bases, J lost 5 bases, and 6 bases stayed unmatched. The length of the CDR3 is 14 residues. Per germline, CDR1 SNHLY and CDR2 FYNNEI. CDR3 protein: CASSGQGAGTEAFF. Written as DNA, the CDR3 is TGTGCCAGCAGTGGGCAGGGGGCTGGGACTGAAGCTTTCTTT.

V gene TRBV2 combines with J gene TRBJ2-7; 7 bases are a match to TRBD2. The junction had 6 bases not matched to a gene; V was cut back by 7 bases and J by 3 bases. The CDR3 spans 13 residues. The germline gives CDR1 SNHLY, CDR2 FYNNEI. The CDR3 reads CASMIAGFYEQYF. The CDR3 DNA follows: TGTGCCAGCATGATAGCGGGTTTCTACGAGCAGTACTTC.

V usage is TRBV7-9 and J usage is TRBJ1-2, with no clear D. The germline gives CDR1 SEHNR, CDR2 FQNEAQ (reference sequence). V was trimmed by 5 bases and J by 1 base, leaving 8 bases between them. The CDR3 is 13 amino acids. The CDR3 DNA reads as TGTGCCAGCAGCCTCCCGGGTAACTATGGCTACACCTTC. Protein sequence: CASSLPGNYGYTF.

This clone came up a few times. The chain links TRBV7-9 to TRBJ2-7, with 8 bases identical to TRBD2. This CDR3 contains 16 residues. Germline CDR1 is SEHNR and CDR2 is FQNEAQ (reference sequence). V shed 5 bases and J 3 bases; nucleotides not matched to a gene: 12. The DNA of the CDR3 is TGTGCCAGCAGCCTAATCGCCGGAGCGGGAGACTACGAGCAGTACTTC. Encoded protein: CASSLIAGAGDYEQYF.

For this clone: Other DNA sequences within the sample encode an identical CDR3. V is TRBV20-1 and J is TRBJ1-2; no clear D. Trimming removed 3 bases at V and 4 bases at J, with 6 bases between. The germline V gene encodes CDR1 DFQATT and CDR2 SNEGSKA (reference sequence). The CDR3 is 11 residues long. In nucleotides, the CDR3 is TGCAGTGCTAGGGGTATCTATGGCTACACCTTC. This encodes CSARGIYGYTF.

This clone was seen only a few times. The gene calls are TRBV28 and TRBJ2-1; 12 bases are shared with TRBD2. Looked up from germline, CDR1 is MDHEN and CDR2 is SYDVKM. The CDR3 loop spans 16 amino acids. J lost 9 bases, V lost 3 bases, and 9 bases had no gene match. The CDR3 loop is CASSFLLAGGRAEQFF. CDR3 nucleotide sequence: TGTGCCAGCAGTTTTCTACTAGCGGGAGGAAGGGCTGAGCAGTTCTTC.

This clone was seen a handful of times. V gene TRBV15 combines with J gene TRBJ2-5; 8 bases align to TRBD1. CDR1 is LNHNV and CDR2 is YYDKDF in the germline V gene (reference sequence). The trim removed 1 base at V and 7 bases at J, leaving 14 bases unmatched. There are 17 residues in the CDR3. In nucleotides, the CDR3 is TGTGCCACCAGCAGAGGCCTGGGACAGGTCCCCGTTGGGACCCAGTACTTC. It translates to CATSRGLGQVPVGTQYF.

This clone turned up a few times. The CDR3 DNA follows: TGTGCCAGCAGTGTTGATCGACAACGAAAGTACTTC. It codes for CASSVDRQRKYF. This sequence joins TRBV2 and TRBJ2-7; D ambiguous. Trimming took 4 bases from V and 11 from J, leaving 15 bases between them. Germline V gene lookup returns CDR1 SNHLY and CDR2 FYNNEI. The CDR3 extends over 12 amino acids. The whole variable domain, remainder taken from reference TRBV2 and TRBJ2-7, is EPEVTQTPSHQVTQMGQEVILRCVPISNHLYFYWYRQILGQKVEFLVSFYNNEISEKSEIFDDQFSVERPDGSNFTLKIRSTKLEDSAMYFCASSVDRQRKYFGPGTRLTVT.